This TCR beta chain was identified in a study of blood T cells in healthy people across ages. This clonotype was detected a few times. Germline V lookup: CDR1 MDHEN, CDR2 SYDVKM. V was trimmed by 7 bases and J by 6 bases, leaving 21 bases between them. CDR3 length: 15 amino acids. A J-beta primer mix and a sample-barcoded 5' primer were used in a second PCR of roughly 6 to 11 cycles. In TCRdb, the 5' RACE reads were re-called with MiXCR into one record per CDR3 protein. The sample shows 800,000 to 950,000 distinct CDR3 sequences, about 29% of them seen only once. These data are also associated with another study on T cells of mothers and their children.

Source material: blood. The chain employs TRBV28 and TRBJ1-1; weak D call: TRBD1 (6 bases). The sequence derives from a woman between 40 and 55 years old in good health. The CDR3 reads CASTLRPTGGSEAFF. Here the CDR3 DNA reads TGTGCCAGCACCCTAAGACCGACAGGCGGGTCTGAAGCTTTCTTT.